This T cell receptor beta chain is drawn from a study of blood T cell repertoires in COVID-19. The wider study: COVID-19 samples from acute and convalescent phases originated in the United States, Italy and Spain. PBMCs, B-cell-depleted T cells, or T cells provided the cDNA or gDNA that made up the material.

Per the original data handling: Reference gene primer amplification yielded estimated nucleated cell counts. The data were produced by immunoSEQ multiplex PCR, yet TCRdb's version contains in-frame clones alone and is incomplete. V and J calls and clone size come straight from that table; D and trimming were deduced from the DNA. Among a few hundred thousand clones, approximately 80% were seen once, and the ten largest hold about a sixth. CDR1 and CDR2 (germline): MNHEY, SVGAGI. Trimming stripped 0 bases from V and 12 bases from J, with 15 bases between. CDR3 size: 13 residues. The specimen was peripheral blood. The sequence derives from a woman of 80 years or more with active or convalescent COVID-19. This chain uses TRBV6-5 with TRBJ2-7; tentatively, D is TRBD1 (5 bases). CDR3 in amino acids: CASSYSRQGSGYF. In DNA, the CDR3 is TGTGCCAGCAGTTACTCGAGGCAGGGTTCCGGGTACTTC.